One and the same sample provided the 15 T cell receptor beta chains below, sequenced in a study of CD4 T cells in relation to SARS-CoV-2 and coronaviruses. Before the COVID-19 pandemic, during about 2010-2018, CD4+ T cells were taken from unexposed donors. After less than 11 days of culture, CD4+ T cells were isolated. Some clones are missing from TCRdb's copy, which holds only in-frame ones; the method was immunoSEQ multiplex PCR. The sample holds about 24,000 clones; about 76% are singletons and the top ten take 9.5% to 15%. The antigens of these receptors remain unknown. The sample taken for sequencing was CD4+ T cells from PBMCs, cultured in vitro. The receptors here all came from a human donor in good health.

This clone turned up a few times. The CDR3 DNA is TGTGCCAGCAGCGCCCCAGCGGGAGAACCAGATACGCAGTATTTT. Its protein is CASSAPAGEPDTQYF. This chain joins TRBV6-5 and TRBJ2-3, with 8 bases fitting TRBD2. Germline values: CDR1 MNHEY, CDR2 SVGAGI. The V segment lost 6 bases and the J segment 4 bases; nucleotides outside the gene matches: 9. The CDR3 has 15 residues.

This chain joins TRBV7-2 and TRBJ1-1; possibly TRBD1 for D (6 bases). V was shortened by 5 bases and J by 4 bases, with 17 bases between the two germline ends. The length of the CDR3 is 15 residues. Germline CDR1 is SGHTA and CDR2 is FQGNSA. The CDR3: CASSARSQGATEAFF. CDR3 coding DNA: TGTGCCAGCAGCGCGCGATCACAGGGCGCCACTGAAGCTTTCTTT. The variable domain in full, with the rest retrieved from reference TRBV7-2 and TRBJ1-1, is GAGVSQSPSNKVTEKGKDVELRCDPISGHTALYWYRQSLGQGLEFLIYFQGNSAPDKSGLPSDRFSAERTGGSVSTLTIQRTQQEDSAVYLCASSARSQGATEAFFGQGTRLTVV.

The chain links TRBV19 to TRBJ1-4; tentative D call: TRBD1 (5 bases). The CDR3 spans 15 residues. Per the germline V gene, CDR1 is LNHDA and CDR2 is SQIVND (reference sequence). V shed 7 bases and J shed 7 bases, with 19 bases lying between them. The CDR3 sequence is CASTSNEGMSEKLFF. Written as DNA, the CDR3 is TGTGCCAGTACCTCTAATGAGGGGATGAGTGAAAAACTGTTTTTT.

The J gene is TRBJ1-4, the V gene TRBV18; D gene ambiguous. CDR1 is KGHSH and CDR2 is LQKENI in the germline V gene. The CDR3 is 13 amino acids. V shed 3 bases and J shed 8 bases, with 10 bases lying between them. CDR3 nucleotides: TGTGCCAGCTCACCGTCGGGGTCGGAAAAACTGTTTTTT. It translates to CASSPSGSEKLFF.

This clone was detected only a few times. The chain uses TRBV18 and TRBJ1-5, with TRBD1 as a possible D gene (5 bases). The V gene's germline CDR1 is KGHSH and CDR2 LQKENI. The V and J ends lost 2 bases and 1 base respectively, with 12 bases between them. This CDR3 spans 16 amino acids. The CDR3 bases are TGTGCCAGCTCACCATGGGGGGGATCGAGCAATCAGCCCCAGCATTTT. Translation gives CASSPWGGSSNQPQHF. Variable domain in full (rest from reference TRBV18 and TRBJ1-5): NAGVMQNPRHLVRRRGQEARLRCSPMKGHSHVYWYRQLPEEGLKFMVYLQKENIIDESGMPKERFSAEFPKEGPSILRIQQVVRGDSAAYFCASSPWGGSSNQPQHFGDGTRLSIL.

This clone was recorded once. The chain combines TRBV12-3 or TRBV12-4 with TRBJ2-7, with TRBD1 identical over 10 bases. The CDR3 contains 13 residues. J gave up 4 bases and V 5 bases, and 2 bases lay outside the gene matches. The CDR3: CASSRTGGYEQYF. For the CDR3, the DNA is TGTGCCAGCAGTCGGACAGGGGGGTACGAGCAGTACTTC.

The rearrangement links TRBV28 to TRBJ2-4; unclear D gene. The CDR3 is 14 amino acids. CDR1 is MDHEN and CDR2 is SYDVKM in the germline V gene. V lost 2 bases, J lost 2 bases, and 7 bases lay in between. DNA for the CDR3: TGTGCCAGCAGTTTAGGAGTAACCAAAAACATTCAGTACTTC. Residues: CASSLGVTKNIQYF.

The genes are TRBV28 and TRBJ1-1, with D hard to call. Deletions cut 7 bases from V and 5 bases from J, with 8 bases between. Germline V CDR1 and CDR2: MDHEN, SYDVKM. The CDR3 is made up of 11 amino acids. The CDR3 region is CASMDGTEAFF. CDR3 bases: TGTGCCAGCATGGACGGTACTGAAGCTTTCTTT.

This rearrangement joins TRBV19 to TRBJ1-6; D unresolved. Germline V gives CDR1 LNHDA, CDR2 SQIVND (reference sequence). V lost 2 bases, J lost 8 bases, and 16 bases lay in between. This CDR3 spans 16 amino acids. The CDR3 region has the DNA TGTGCCAGTAGTATAATCGGGCAGTCTTTCGATTCACCCCTCCACTTT. Amino acid sequence: CASSIIGQSFDSPLHF.

In its sample, this clone was seen a few times. J is TRBJ2-7 and V is TRBV2; D remains unclear. CDR1 is SNHLY and CDR2 is FYNNEI in the germline V gene. The V end was cut by 3 bases, the J end by 8 bases, with 14 bases between. The CDR3 has 13 amino acids. CDR3 in amino acids: CASSDRIPTQQYF. The CDR3 nucleotides are TGTGCCAGCAGTGACCGTATACCTACTCAGCAGTACTTC.

Judged by abundance, this clone is medium-sized. This sequence joins TRBV7-9 and TRBJ2-7; a weak D match, TRBD1 (5 bases). Germline CDR1 and CDR2: SEHNR and FQNEAQ (reference sequence). V gave up 6 bases and J gave up 5 bases, with 11 bases separating them. The CDR3 sequence is 12 residues long. The DNA of the CDR3 is TGTGCCAGCAGTCACCAGGGTAACGAGCAGTACTTC. Its translation is CASSHQGNEQYF.

This clone has just a few counts. The V and J genes are TRBV7-3 and TRBJ2-2; 7 bases are shared with TRBD1. Losses at the gene ends were 2 bases for V and 0 bases for J; bases not matched to a gene: 0. This CDR3 region has 15 residues. The germline V gene encodes CDR1 SGHTA and CDR2 FQGTGA. The DNA for the CDR3 is TGTGCCAGCAGCTTACAGGGGGCGAACACCGGGGAGCTGTTTTTT. It is translated as CASSLQGANTGELFF.

In nucleotides, the CDR3 is TGTGCCATCAGTGAGAACGGGTATGGCTACACCTTC. Translated: CAISENGYGYTF. The gene calls are TRBV10-3 and TRBJ1-2; D unresolved. Trimming shortened V by 2 bases and J by 5 bases, and 6 bases separated the two germline ends. Germline CDR1 and CDR2: ENHRY and SYGVKD. CDR3 length: 12 residues.

The chain links TRBV11-2 to TRBJ2-2; D possibly corresponds to TRBD2 (6 bases). Germline values: CDR1 SGHAT, CDR2 FQNNGV. Trimming removed 4 bases at V and 3 bases at J, with 12 bases between. This CDR3 has 15 residues. The CDR3 sequence: CASSSLKRDTGELFF. DNA for the CDR3: TGTGCCAGCAGCTCTTTAAAGCGGGACACCGGGGAGCTGTTTTTT.

CDR3 coding DNA: TGTGCCAGCAGTTTTCAGGATACGCAGTATTTT. It yields the protein CASSFQDTQYF. The chain uses TRBV12-3 or TRBV12-4 and TRBJ2-3; D remains unclear. This CDR3 is 11 amino acids long. V was trimmed by 3 bases and J by 6 bases, leaving 4 bases between them.